This TCR beta chain was profiled in a study of early T cells in non-severe SARS-CoV-2 infection. Findings of the study overall: A preference for anti-spike CD8 responses marked VDJdb matching, which missed private and CD4 specificities.

This clonotype was seen many times. Its antigen is currently unknown. The germline V gene has CDR1 MNHEY and CDR2 SVGEGT. The trim removed 0 bases at V and 6 bases at J, leaving 5 bases unmatched. CDR3 length: 14 amino acids. Attachment of unique molecular identifiers was made to individual cDNA molecules. Each CDR3 protein gets one entry after TCRdb re-called the 5' RACE reads with MiXCR. The profile shows tens of thousands of distinct CDR3 sequences, 10% to 15% of them singletons. Sequencing used whole blood, obtained at baseline. The TCR was taken from an adult who was a healthcare worker with PCR-confirmed SARS-CoV-2 infection or an uninfected control (not recorded which). This chain uses TRBV6-2 or TRBV6-3 with TRBJ2-7, with 7 bases aligning to TRBD1. The DNA for the CDR3 is TGTGCCAGCAGTTACTCGACAGGGTCAGCCGAGCAGTACTTC. It encodes CASSYSTGSAEQYF.